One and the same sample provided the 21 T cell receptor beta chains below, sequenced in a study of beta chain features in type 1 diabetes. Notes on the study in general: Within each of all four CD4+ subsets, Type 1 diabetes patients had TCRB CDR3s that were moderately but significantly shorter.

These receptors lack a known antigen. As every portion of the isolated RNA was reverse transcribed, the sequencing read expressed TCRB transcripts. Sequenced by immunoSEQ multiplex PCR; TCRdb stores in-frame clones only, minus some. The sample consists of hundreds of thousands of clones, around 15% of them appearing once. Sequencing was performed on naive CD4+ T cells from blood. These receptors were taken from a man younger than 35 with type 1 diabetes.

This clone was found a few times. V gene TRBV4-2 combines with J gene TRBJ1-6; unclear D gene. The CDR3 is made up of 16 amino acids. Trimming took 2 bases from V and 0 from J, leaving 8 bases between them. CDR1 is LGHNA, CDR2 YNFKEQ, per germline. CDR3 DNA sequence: TGTGCCAGCAGCCAAAGCAGGAGCTCCTATAATTCACCCCTCCACTTT. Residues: CASSQSRSSYNSPLHF.

This CDR3 reads CASSWQAPNTGELFF. The CDR3 coding sequence is TGTGCCAGCAGTTGGCAGGCGCCGAACACCGGGGAGCTGTTTTTT. V usage is TRBV6-5 and J usage is TRBJ2-2, with D hard to call. CDR1 and CDR2 (germline): MNHEY, SVGAGI. This CDR3 region has 15 residues. Trimming took 4 bases from V and 0 from J, leaving 9 bases between them.

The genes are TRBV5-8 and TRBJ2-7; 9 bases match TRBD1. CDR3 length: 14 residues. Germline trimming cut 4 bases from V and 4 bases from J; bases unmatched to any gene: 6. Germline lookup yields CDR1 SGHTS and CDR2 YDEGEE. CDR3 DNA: TGTGCCAGCAGCCGCCACAGGGGGCCGTACGAGCAGTACTTC. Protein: CASSRHRGPYEQYF.

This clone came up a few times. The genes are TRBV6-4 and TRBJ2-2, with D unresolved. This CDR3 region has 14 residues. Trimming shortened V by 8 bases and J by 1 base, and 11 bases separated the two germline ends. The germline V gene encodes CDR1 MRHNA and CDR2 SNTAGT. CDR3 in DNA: TGTGCCAGCCGGCGGCTGGAGAACACCGGGGAGCTGTTTTTT. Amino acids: CASRRLENTGELFF.

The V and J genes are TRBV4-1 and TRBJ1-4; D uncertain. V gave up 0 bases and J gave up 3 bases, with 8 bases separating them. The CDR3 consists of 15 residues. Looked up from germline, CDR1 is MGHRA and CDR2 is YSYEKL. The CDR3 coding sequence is TGCGCCAGCAGCCAAGATGTCTTTGCTAATGAAAAACTGTTTTTT. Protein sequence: CASSQDVFANEKLFF.

The CDR3 DNA sequence: TGTGCCAGCAGCCAAGTGGGAGGGGGAGATCAGCCCCAGCATTTT. This translates into CASSQVGGGDQPQHF. V and J are TRBV4-2 and TRBJ1-5; a weak D match, TRBD1 (6 bases). CDR3 length: 15 amino acids. Trimming removed 1 base at V and 5 bases at J, with 12 bases between. Per germline, CDR1 LGHNA and CDR2 YNFKEQ.

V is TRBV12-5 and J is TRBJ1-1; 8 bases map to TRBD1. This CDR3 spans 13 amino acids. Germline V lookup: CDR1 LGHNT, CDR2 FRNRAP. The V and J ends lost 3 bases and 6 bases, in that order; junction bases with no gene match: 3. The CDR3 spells CASGFQGAAEAFF. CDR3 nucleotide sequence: TGTGCTAGTGGTTTTCAGGGGGCCGCTGAAGCTTTCTTT.

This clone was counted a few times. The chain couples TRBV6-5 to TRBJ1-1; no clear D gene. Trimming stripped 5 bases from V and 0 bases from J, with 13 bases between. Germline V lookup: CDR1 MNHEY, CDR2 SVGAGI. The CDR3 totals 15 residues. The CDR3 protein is CASSPQGSLNTEAFF. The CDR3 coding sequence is TGTGCCAGCAGTCCACAAGGGTCACTGAACACTGAAGCTTTCTTT.

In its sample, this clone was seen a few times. The CDR3 DNA reads TGTGCCTGGAGTATCCCCGGGACAGCCTCCTACGAGCAGTACTTC. Protein: CAWSIPGTASYEQYF. This chain connects TRBV30 to TRBJ2-7; 7 positions match TRBD1. The CDR3 has 15 residues. CDR1 is GTSNPN and CDR2 is SVGIG in the germline V gene (reference sequence). The V gene end was trimmed by 2 bases and the J gene end by 0 bases; junction bases not matched to a gene: 7.

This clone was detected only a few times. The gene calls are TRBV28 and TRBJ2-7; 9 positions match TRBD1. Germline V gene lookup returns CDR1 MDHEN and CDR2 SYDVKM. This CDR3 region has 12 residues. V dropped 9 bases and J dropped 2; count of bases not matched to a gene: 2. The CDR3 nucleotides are TGTGCCAGTGGACAGGGGCCCTACGAGCAGTACTTC. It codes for CASGQGPYEQYF.

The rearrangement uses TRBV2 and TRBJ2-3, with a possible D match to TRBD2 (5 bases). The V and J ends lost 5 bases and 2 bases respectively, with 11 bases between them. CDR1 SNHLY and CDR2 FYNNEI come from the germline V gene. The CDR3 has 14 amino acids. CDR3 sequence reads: CASSRTSSTDTQYF. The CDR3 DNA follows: TGTGCCAGCAGTCGGACTTCCTCCACAGATACGCAGTATTTT.

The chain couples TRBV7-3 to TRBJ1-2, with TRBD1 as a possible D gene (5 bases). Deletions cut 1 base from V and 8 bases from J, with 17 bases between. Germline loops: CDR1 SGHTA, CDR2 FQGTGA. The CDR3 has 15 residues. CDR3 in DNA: TGTGCCAGCAGCTTAAGGCAGGGACCCCTGGGAGGCTACACCTTC. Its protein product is CASSLRQGPLGGYTF.

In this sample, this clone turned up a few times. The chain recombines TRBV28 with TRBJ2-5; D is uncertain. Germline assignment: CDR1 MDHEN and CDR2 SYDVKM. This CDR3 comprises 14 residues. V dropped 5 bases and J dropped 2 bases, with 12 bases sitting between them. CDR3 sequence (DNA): TGTGCCAGCAGTCCGTTTGGGCAGCAAGAGACCCAGTACTTC. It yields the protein CASSPFGQQETQYF.

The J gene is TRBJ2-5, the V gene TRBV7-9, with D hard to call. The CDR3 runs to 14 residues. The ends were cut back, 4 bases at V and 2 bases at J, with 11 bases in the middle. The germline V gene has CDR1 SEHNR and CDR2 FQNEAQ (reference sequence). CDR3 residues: CASSSSLVQETQYF. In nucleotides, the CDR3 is TGTGCCAGCAGCTCATCGCTAGTACAAGAGACCCAGTACTTC.

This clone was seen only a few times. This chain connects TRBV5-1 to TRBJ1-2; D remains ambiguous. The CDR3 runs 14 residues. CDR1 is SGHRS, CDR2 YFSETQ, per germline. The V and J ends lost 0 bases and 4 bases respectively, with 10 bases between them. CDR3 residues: CASSLATDFYGYTF. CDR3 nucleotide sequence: TGCGCCAGCAGCTTGGCCACAGATTTCTATGGCTACACCTTC.

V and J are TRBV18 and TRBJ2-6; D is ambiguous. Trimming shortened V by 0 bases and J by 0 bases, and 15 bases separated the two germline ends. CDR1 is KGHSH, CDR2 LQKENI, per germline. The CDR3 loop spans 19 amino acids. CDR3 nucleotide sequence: TGTGCCAGCTCACCACCCTCGACGTTTGTCGGCTCTGGGGCCAACGTCCTGACTTTC. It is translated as CASSPPSTFVGSGANVLTF.

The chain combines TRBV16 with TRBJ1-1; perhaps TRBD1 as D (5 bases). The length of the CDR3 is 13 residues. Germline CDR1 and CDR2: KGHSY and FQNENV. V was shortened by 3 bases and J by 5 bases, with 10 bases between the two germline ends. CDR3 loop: CASSHGRVTEAFF. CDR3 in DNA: TGTGCCAGCAGCCATGGCAGGGTTACTGAAGCTTTCTTT.

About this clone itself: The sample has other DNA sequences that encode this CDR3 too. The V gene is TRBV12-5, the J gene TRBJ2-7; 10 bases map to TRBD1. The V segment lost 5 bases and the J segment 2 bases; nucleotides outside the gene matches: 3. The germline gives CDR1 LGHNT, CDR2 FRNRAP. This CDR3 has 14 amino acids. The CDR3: CASGPGQGTYEQYF. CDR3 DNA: TGTGCTAGTGGTCCGGGACAGGGGACCTACGAGCAGTACTTC. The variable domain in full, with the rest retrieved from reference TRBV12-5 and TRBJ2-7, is DARVTQTPRHKVTEMGQEVTMRCQPILGHNTVFWYRQTMMQGLELLAYFRNRAPLDDSGMPKDRFSAEMPDATLATLKIQPSEPRDSAVYFCASGPGQGTYEQYFGPGTRLTVT.

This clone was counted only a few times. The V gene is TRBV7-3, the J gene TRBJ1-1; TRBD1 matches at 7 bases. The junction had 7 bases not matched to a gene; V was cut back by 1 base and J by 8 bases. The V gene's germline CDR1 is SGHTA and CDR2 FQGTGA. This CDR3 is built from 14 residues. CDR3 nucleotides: TGTGCCAGCAGCTTAAGTGGGACAGAAGGAGAAGCTTTCTTT. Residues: CASSLSGTEGEAFF.

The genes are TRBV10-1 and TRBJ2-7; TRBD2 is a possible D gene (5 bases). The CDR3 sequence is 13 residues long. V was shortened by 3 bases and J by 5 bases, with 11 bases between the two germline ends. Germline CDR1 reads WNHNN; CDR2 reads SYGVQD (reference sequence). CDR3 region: CASSDGKAHEQYF. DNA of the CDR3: TGCGCCAGCAGTGACGGGAAGGCCCACGAGCAGTACTTC.

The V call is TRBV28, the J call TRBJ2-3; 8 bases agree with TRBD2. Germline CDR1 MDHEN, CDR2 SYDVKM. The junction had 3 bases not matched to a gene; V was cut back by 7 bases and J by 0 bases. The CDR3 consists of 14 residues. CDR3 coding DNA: TGTGCCAGCAAGACGGGGGGGAGCACAGATACGCAGTATTTT. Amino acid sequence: CASKTGGSTDTQYF.